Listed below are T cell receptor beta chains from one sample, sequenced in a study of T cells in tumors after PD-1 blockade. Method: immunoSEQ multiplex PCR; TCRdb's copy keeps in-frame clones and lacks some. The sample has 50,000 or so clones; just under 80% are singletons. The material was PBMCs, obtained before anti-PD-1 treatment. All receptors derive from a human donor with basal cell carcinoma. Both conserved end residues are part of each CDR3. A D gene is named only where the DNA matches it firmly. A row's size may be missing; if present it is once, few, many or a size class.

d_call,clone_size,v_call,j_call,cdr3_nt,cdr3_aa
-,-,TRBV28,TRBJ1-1,TGTGCCAGCAGTCGACCTAGGGGGATTAACACTGAAGCTTTCTTT,CASSRPRGINTEAFF
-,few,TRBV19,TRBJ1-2,TGTGCCAGTAGTATAGATTTGGTCGTAACAGGCTATGGCTACACCTTC,CASSIDLVVTGYGYTF
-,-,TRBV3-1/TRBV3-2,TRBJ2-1,TGTGCCAGCAGCCAATCGGTGGGGTACAATGAGCAGTTCTTC,CASSQSVGYNEQFF
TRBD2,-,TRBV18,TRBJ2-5,TGTGCCAGCTCACGGGACTATCTAGAGACCCAGTACTTC,CASSRDYLETQYF
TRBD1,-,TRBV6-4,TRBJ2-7,TGTGCCGGAGAGGGACAGTCCTCCTACGAGCAGTACTTC,CAGEGQSSYEQYF
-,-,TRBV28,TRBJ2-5,TGTGCCAGCGGGGGAGGGGGAGAGAGTCGAGCTGGGACCCAGTACTTC,CASGGGGESRAGTQYF
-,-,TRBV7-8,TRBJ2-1,TGTGCCAGCAGCTCCCTAGAGAGGGGCGGCAATGAGCAGTTCTTC,CASSSLERGGNEQFF
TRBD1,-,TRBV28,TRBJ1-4,TGTGCCAGCAGTTTGGCCGGACAGGGTGATGAAAAACTGTTTTTT,CASSLAGQGDEKLFF
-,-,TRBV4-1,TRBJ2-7,TGCGCCAGCAGCCAAGGGCGGGGGCCTACCTACGAGCAGTACTTC,CASSQGRGPTYEQYF
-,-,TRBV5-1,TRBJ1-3,TGCGCCAGCAGCACCGGCATTAGCTCTGGAAACACCATATATTTT,CASSTGISSGNTIYF
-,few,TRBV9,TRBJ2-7,TGTGCCAGCAGCGGTACCTTCGGAGGTGAGCAGTACTTC,CASSGTFGGEQYF
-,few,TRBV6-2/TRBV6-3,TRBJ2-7,TGTGCCAGCAGTTACCAGGGCTCAGGCTACGAGCAGTACTTC,CASSYQGSGYEQYF
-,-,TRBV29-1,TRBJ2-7,TGCAGCGTACCGGGTAGCCCGAGGAACGAGCAGTACTTC,CSVPGSPRNEQYF
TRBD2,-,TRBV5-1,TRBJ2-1,TGCGCCAGCAGCTTGGGAGCGGGGGCCAACAATGAGCAGTTCTTC,CASSLGAGANNEQFF
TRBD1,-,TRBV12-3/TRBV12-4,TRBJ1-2,TGTGCCAGCAGTGGGACAGCCTCCTATGGCTACACCTTC,CASSGTASYGYTF
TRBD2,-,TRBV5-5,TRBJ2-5,TGTGCCAGCAGCTTGGGGCTAGCGGGAGGGCCTAGCGAGACCCAGTACTTC,CASSLGLAGGPSETQYF
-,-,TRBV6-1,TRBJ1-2,TGTGCCAGCAGTGAAGGGGGGTTACACACCTTC,CASSEGGLHTF
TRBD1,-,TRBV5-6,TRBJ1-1,TGTGCCAGCAGTCCTACAGGGGGCAACACTGAAGCTTTCTTT,CASSPTGGNTEAFF
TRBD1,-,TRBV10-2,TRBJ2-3,TGCGCCAGCAGTGAGGGTGGGACAGGAGACTTCACAGATACGCAGTATTTT,CASSEGGTGDFTDTQYF
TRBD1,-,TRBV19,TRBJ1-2,TGTGCCAGTAGTCTACAAGCGGACAGGGCCCATGGCTACACCTTC,CASSLQADRAHGYTF
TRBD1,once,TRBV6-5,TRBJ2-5,TGTGCCAGCAGTCGGGACAGGGAGGAGACCCAGTACTTC,CASSRDREETQYF
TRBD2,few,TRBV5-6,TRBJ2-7,TGTGCCAGCAGTCTAGCGGGGGCCAGCTCCTACGAGCAGTACTTC,CASSLAGASSYEQYF
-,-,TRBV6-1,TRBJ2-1,TGTGCCAGCAGTGAAGCGCATATCTATGAGCAGTTCTTC,CASSEAHIYEQFF
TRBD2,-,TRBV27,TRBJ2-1,TGTGCCAGCAGTCCCGGGACTAGCGGGTACAATGAGCAGTTCTTC,CASSPGTSGYNEQFF
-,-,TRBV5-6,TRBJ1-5,TGTGCCAGCAGCTTGGGTCAGGGAGATCAGCCCCAGCATTTT,CASSLGQGDQPQHF
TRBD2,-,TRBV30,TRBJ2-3,TGTGCCTGGAGAAATCTTGGGCGACGAGGGACTAGCGGGGGCACAGATACGCAGTATTTT,CAWRNLGRRGTSGGTDTQYF
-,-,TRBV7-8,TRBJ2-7,TGTGCCAGCAGCTTAGCTATCAGTCAACGCACTACCTACGAGCAGTACTTC,CASSLAISQRTTYEQYF
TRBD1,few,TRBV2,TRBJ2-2,TGTGCCAGCAGCCAAGGGGGCTTGCGGAGGAGGCAGGACACCGGGGAGCTGTTTTTT,CASSQGGLRRRQDTGELFF
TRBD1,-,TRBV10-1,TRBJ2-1,TGCGCCAGCAGTGCGGGGACAGGGGGCTCCGGTGAGCAGTTCTTC,CASSAGTGGSGEQFF
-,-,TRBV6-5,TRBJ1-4,TGTGCCAGCAATATGTACCCTAATGAAAAACTGTTTTTT,CASNMYPNEKLFF
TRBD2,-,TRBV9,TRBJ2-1,TGTGCCAGCAGCGAGCCCCCGACTAGCGGGGAGGGGAATGAGCAGTTCTTC,CASSEPPTSGEGNEQFF
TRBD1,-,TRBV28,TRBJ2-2,TGTGCCAGCAGTTTGTGGACAGGGGGCTTCACCGGGGAGCTGTTTTTT,CASSLWTGGFTGELFF
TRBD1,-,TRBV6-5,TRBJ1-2,TGTGCCAGCAGCGGACAGGGGAGTGGACGTGGCTACACCTTC,CASSGQGSGRGYTF
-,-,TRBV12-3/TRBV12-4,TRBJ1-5,TGTGCCAGCGCCGGCAGCAGCAATCAGCCCCAGCATTTT,CASAGSSNQPQHF